These T cell receptor beta chains were read from a single sample in a study of T cell responses to AZD1222 COVID-19 vaccine. Using immunoSEQ multiplex PCR, the repertoire was profiled, and TCRdb retains in-frame clones only, with some absent. The table lists tens of thousands of clones, about 88% of them singletons, with 9.3% in the top ten. Sequenced material: peripheral blood, taken 28 days after the second AZD1222 dose. Receptor source: an adult who received the AZD1222 COVID-19 vaccine. Both conserved end residues are part of each CDR3.

j_call v_call cdr3_aa
TRBJ2-5 TRBV28 CASSLGGALRETQYF
TRBJ1-1 TRBV5-6 CASSLAGGWNTEAFF
TRBJ1-6 TRBV11-2 CASSLRQYNSPLHF
TRBJ1-2 TRBV4-3 CASSQGSGRATYGYTF
TRBJ1-5 TRBV28 CASSLPQSYSNQPQHF
TRBJ2-3 TRBV6-2/TRBV6-3 CASSLFGTVPTDTQYF
TRBJ2-3 TRBV5-1 CASSLGQARSTDTQYF
TRBJ2-7 TRBV6-2/TRBV6-3 CASSWVPTYEQYF
TRBJ2-5 TRBV6-2/TRBV6-3 CASSQTAGETQYF
TRBJ2-5 TRBV5-4 CASSPAGPGPQSGETQYF
TRBJ1-2 TRBV28 CASSDPGAYGYTF
TRBJ1-5 TRBV7-2 CASSFTGWNQPQHF
TRBJ2-7 TRBV5-6 CASSFRALGPYEQYF
TRBJ2-7 TRBV5-1 CASSLLATFSYEQYF
TRBJ1-1 TRBV19 CASSIGRGAPNTEAFF
TRBJ2-3 TRBV5-6 CASTFIAGPSGGTQYF
TRBJ2-7 TRBV6-2/TRBV6-3 CASSYGRPAGEQYF
TRBJ1-3 TRBV6-1 CASSEGGRDTIYF
TRBJ1-5 TRBV10-3 CAISESRAGANQHF
TRBJ1-2 TRBV6-2/TRBV6-3 CASSYDRGDYGYTF
TRBJ1-6 TRBV6-1 CASSEWGGRNNSPLHF
TRBJ2-2 TRBV7-3 CASSPRERGTGELFF
TRBJ2-3 TRBV7-8 CASSPKDTQYF
TRBJ1-1 TRBV25-1 CASSVGPDLGAFF
TRBJ1-3 TRBV28 CASSSRGPRASGNTIYF
TRBJ2-3 TRBV7-2 CASTMDRGRIPSTDTQYF
TRBJ1-2 TRBV7-9 CASSLGDRGRGYTF
TRBJ2-5 TRBV11-1 CASSFGQGKETQYF
TRBJ2-3 TRBV19 CASSALMPDTQYF
TRBJ1-1 TRBV11-3 CASSYGQGNTEAFF
TRBJ2-2 TRBV7-2 CASSLKYTGELFF
TRBJ2-2 TRBV4-3 CASSQDLGGNTGELFF
TRBJ2-2 TRBV9 CASSPHSLGPGELFF
TRBJ2-1 TRBV2 CASSDRGFYNEQFF
TRBJ1-1 TRBV6-2/TRBV6-3 CASSYASEVTEAFF
TRBJ1-5 TRBV6-2/TRBV6-3 CASSSGQAPGNQPQHF
TRBJ1-2 TRBV6-5 CASSLVQGGGYTF
TRBJ1-1 TRBV7-9 CASSLGSGRNTEAFF
TRBJ2-7 TRBV4-2 CASSQSGNGPYEQYF
TRBJ1-1 TRBV3-1/TRBV3-2 CASSQTTAASTEAFF
TRBJ1-2 TRBV14 CASSPWDGGSYTF
TRBJ2-2 TRBV7-2 CASSLATSGNTGELFF
TRBJ2-1 TRBV28 CATRVSSYNEQFF
TRBJ1-2 TRBV30 CAWTAPNYGYTF
TRBJ1-3 TRBV4-3 CASSQNTPGASGNTIYF
TRBJ2-1 TRBV12-3/TRBV12-4 CASDRGWNEQFF
TRBJ2-2 TRBV12-3/TRBV12-4 CASRASGQVVLFF
TRBJ2-1 TRBV4-1 CASSTRLGVYNEQFF
TRBJ2-2 TRBV9 CASSVVAGRNTGELFF
TRBJ1-1 TRBV10-3 CAISESEDRGAFF
TRBJ2-2 TRBV28 CASTLGGTLNTGELFF
TRBJ2-7 TRBV5-6 CASSFYGTYEQYF